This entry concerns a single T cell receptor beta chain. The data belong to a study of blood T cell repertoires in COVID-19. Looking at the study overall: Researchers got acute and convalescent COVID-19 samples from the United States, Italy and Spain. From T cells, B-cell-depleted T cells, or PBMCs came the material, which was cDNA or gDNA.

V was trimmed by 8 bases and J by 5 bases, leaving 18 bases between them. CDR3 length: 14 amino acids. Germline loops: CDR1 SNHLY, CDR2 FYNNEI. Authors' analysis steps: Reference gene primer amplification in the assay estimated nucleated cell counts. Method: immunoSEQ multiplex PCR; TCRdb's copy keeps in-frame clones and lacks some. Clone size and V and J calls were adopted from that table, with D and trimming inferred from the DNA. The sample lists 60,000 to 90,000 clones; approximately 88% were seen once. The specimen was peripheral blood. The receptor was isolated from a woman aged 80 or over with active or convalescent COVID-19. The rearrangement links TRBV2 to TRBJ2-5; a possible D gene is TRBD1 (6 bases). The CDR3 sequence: CASRPSTGKETQYF. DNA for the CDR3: TGTGCCAGCCGCCCTTCGACAGGAAAGGAGACCCAGTACTTC.